Listed below are T cell receptor beta chains from one sample, sequenced in a study of Ad26.COV2.S vaccination and SARS-CoV-2 variants. Method: immunoSEQ multiplex PCR; TCRdb's copy keeps in-frame clones and lacks some. The repertoire has about 480,000 clones, around 88% of them found once; the top ten carry around 13%. This specimen consisted of peripheral blood, obtained in a trial of Ad26.COV2.S vaccine versus placebo. These receptors were taken from a person between 18 and 59 years old who received the Ad26.COV2.S COVID-19 vaccine or a placebo. The CDR3 runs from the conserved cysteine through the conserved F or W. The D gene is left open where the match is weak. Where a row states a size, it is once, few, many or the class of an expanded clone; other rows omit it.

NA | NA | TRBJ1-2 | TRBV7-2 | CASSPDRLREGYTF | TGTGCCAGCAGCCCTGACCGACTACGGGAGGGCTACACCTTC
NA | NA | TRBJ1-2 | TRBV19 | CASSLGGGRNTF | TGTGCCAGTAGCCTCGGGGGGGGCAGGAACACCTTC
NA | NA | TRBJ2-7 | TRBV28 | CASVRPSGGSYEQYF | TGTGCCAGCGTCCGGCCCAGCGGTGGCTCCTACGAGCAGTACTTC
NA | NA | TRBJ2-7 | TRBV19 | CASSIGTGHRLNEQYF | TGTGCCAGTAGTATAGGAACCGGGCACAGGCTCAACGAGCAGTACTTC
NA | TRBD1 | TRBJ1-2 | TRBV5-4 | CASSGDRAGYTF | TGTGCCAGCAGCGGGGACAGGGCCGGCTACACCTTC
NA | NA | TRBJ2-7 | TRBV5-4 | CASSLGQEPSYEQYF | TGTGCCAGCAGCTTGGGACAGGAACCCTCCTACGAGCAGTACTTC
NA | NA | TRBJ1-1 | TRBV5-4 | CASSLANKGIEAFF | TGTGCCAGCAGCTTGGCCAATAAGGGGATTGAAGCTTTCTTT
NA | NA | TRBJ2-5 | TRBV18 | CASSPSGETQYF | TGTGCCAGCTCACCATCGGGAGAGACCCAGTACTTC
once | NA | TRBJ2-7 | TRBV10-3 | CAISVSDYEQYF | TGTGCCATCAGTGTTTCGGACTACGAGCAGTACTTC
NA | TRBD2 | TRBJ2-7 | TRBV7-9 | CASSTAGVRDEQYF | TGTGCCAGCAGCACAGCGGGAGTAAGGGACGAGCAGTACTTC
NA | TRBD1 | TRBJ2-4 | TRBV2 | CASRRDRGREGKNIQYF | TGTGCCAGCAGGCGGGACAGGGGGCGAGAAGGCAAAAACATTCAGTACTTC
NA | NA | TRBJ1-1 | TRBV21-1 | CASRELYRGIVLNTEAFF | TGTGCCAGCAGGGAGTTGTACAGGGGTATTGTACTGAACACTGAAGCTTTCTTT
once | NA | TRBJ1-3 | TRBV6-2/TRBV6-3 | CASSYTGNTIYF | TGTGCCAGCAGTTACACTGGAAACACCATATATTTT
NA | NA | TRBJ2-5 | TRBV19 | CASSPSSVRKETQYF | TGTGCCAGTAGTCCCTCTTCCGTCCGAAAAGAGACCCAGTACTTC
NA | TRBD1 | TRBJ1-1 | TRBV28 | CASSTRQGGTEAFF | TGTGCCAGCAGTACTAGACAGGGAGGCACTGAAGCTTTCTTT
NA | NA | TRBJ2-5 | TRBV28 | CASGVGTGTQYF | TGTGCCAGCGGCGTGGGGACGGGGACCCAGTACTTC
NA | TRBD1 | TRBJ2-7 | TRBV28 | CASSLGPRTGPESF | TGTGCCAGCAGTTTAGGCCCACGGACAGGCCCCGAATCTTTC
NA | NA | TRBJ2-7 | TRBV4-1 | CASSLSWGHEQYF | TGCGCCAGCAGCCTATCATGGGGTCACGAGCAGTACTTC
few | TRBD1 | TRBJ1-3 | TRBV18 | CASSPTDRLRNTIYF | TGTGCCAGCTCACCGACGGACAGGCTCAGAAACACCATATATTTT
NA | TRBD1 | TRBJ2-7 | TRBV10-3 | CAISGTGGSYEQYF | TGTGCCATCAGTGGGACAGGGGGCTCCTACGAGCAGTACTTC
NA | NA | TRBJ2-7 | TRBV28 | CASSYPRPAYEQYF | TGTGCCAGCAGTTACCCCCGGCCTGCCTACGAGCAGTACTTC
NA | NA | TRBJ2-5 | TRBV11-3 | CASSSRQDQETQYF | TGTGCCAGCAGCTCCCGACAGGATCAAGAGACCCAGTACTTC
NA | NA | TRBJ2-7 | TRBV3-1/TRBV3-2 | CASSQESFRDTYEQYF | TGTGCCAGCAGCCAAGAGTCCTTTCGGGACACCTACGAGCAGTACTTC